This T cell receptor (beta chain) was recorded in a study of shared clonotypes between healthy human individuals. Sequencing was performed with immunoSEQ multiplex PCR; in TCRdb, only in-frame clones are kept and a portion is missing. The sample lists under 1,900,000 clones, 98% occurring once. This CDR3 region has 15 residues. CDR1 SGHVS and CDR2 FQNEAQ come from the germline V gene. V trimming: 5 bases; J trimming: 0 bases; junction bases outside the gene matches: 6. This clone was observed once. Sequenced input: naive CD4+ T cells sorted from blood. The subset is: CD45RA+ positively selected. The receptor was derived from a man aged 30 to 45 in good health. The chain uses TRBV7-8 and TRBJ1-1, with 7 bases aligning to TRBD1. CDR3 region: CASSPHRGVNTEAFF. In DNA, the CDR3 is TGTGCCAGCAGCCCCCACAGGGGCGTGAACACTGAAGCTTTCTTT.